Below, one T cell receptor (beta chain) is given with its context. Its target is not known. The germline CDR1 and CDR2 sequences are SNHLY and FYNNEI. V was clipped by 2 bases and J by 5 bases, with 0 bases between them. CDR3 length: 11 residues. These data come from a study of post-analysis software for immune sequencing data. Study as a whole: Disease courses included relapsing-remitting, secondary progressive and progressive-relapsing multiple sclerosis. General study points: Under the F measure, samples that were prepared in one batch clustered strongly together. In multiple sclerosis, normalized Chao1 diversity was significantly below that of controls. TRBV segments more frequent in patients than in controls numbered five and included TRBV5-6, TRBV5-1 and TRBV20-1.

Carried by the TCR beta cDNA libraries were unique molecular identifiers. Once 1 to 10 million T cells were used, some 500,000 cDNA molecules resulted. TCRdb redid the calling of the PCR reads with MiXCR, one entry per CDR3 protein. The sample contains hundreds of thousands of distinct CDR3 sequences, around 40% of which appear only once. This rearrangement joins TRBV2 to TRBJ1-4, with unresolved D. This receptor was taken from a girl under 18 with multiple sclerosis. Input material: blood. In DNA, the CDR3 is TGTGCCAGCAGTGAAAATGAAAAACTGTTTTTT. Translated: CASSENEKLFF.